The 11 T cell receptor beta chains given below trace back to one sample, sequenced in a study of T cell changes during pregnancy in multiple sclerosis. Assay: immunoSEQ multiplex PCR; the TCRdb copy retains only in-frame clones and omits some. The sample lists about 57,000 clones, under 95% occurring once. This sample comprised peripheral blood, obtained after pregnancy. These receptors all come from a female donor in good health, enrolled as a control in a pregnancy study.

The chain couples TRBV19 to TRBJ1-2, with D uncertain. V lost 1 base, J lost 13 bases, and 13 bases lay in between. CDR3 size: 12 residues. CDR1 is LNHDA and CDR2 is SQIVND in the germline V gene (reference sequence). This CDR3 reads CASSIGGRAFTF. The CDR3 DNA is TGTGCCAGTAGTATAGGAGGCCGCGCGTTCACCTTC.

The J gene is TRBJ2-7, the V gene TRBV28, with TRBD2 as a possible D gene (8 bases). CDR3 length: 13 amino acids. Germline V gene lookup returns CDR1 MDHEN and CDR2 SYDVKM. The V end was cut by 7 bases, the J end by 2 bases, with 12 bases between. Written as DNA, the CDR3 is TGTGCCAGCACGGGAGGGGGCGCCTACGAGCAGTACTTC. It translates to CASTGGGAYEQYF.

This clone has just one count. The rearrangement joins TRBV5-1 to TRBJ1-4; 12 bases line up with TRBD1. The germline gives CDR1 SGHRS, CDR2 YFSETQ. The CDR3 has 14 amino acids. V was pared by 3 bases and J by 7 bases, with 1 base of the junction left unmatched. CDR3 nucleotide sequence: TGCGCCAGCAGCTGGGACAGGGGGCGTGAAAAACTGTTTTTT. Translated, it gives CASSWDRGREKLFF.

This chain joins TRBV9 and TRBJ1-2; TRBD1 matches 8 bases. This CDR3 spans 16 amino acids. CDR1 SGDLS and CDR2 YYNGEE come from the germline V gene. The V and J ends lost 3 bases and 3 bases, in that order; junction bases with no gene match: 10. The CDR3 sequence: CASSGNLGQVYYGYTF. The CDR3 DNA reads TGTGCCAGCAGCGGGAACTTGGGACAGGTTTACTATGGCTACACCTTC. Full variable domain (outside the CDR3, taken from reference TRBV9 and TRBJ1-2): DSGVTQTPKHLITATGQRVTLRCSPRSGDLSVYWYQQSLDQGLQFLIQYYNGEERAKGNILERFSAQQFPDLHSELNLSSLELGDSALYFCASSGNLGQVYYGYTFGSGTRLTVV.

The V call is TRBV28, the J call TRBJ1-5, with D perhaps matching TRBD1 (5 bases). V was cut by 7 bases and J by 2 bases, with 18 bases left in between. This CDR3 has 16 amino acids. Germline lookup yields CDR1 MDHEN and CDR2 SYDVKM. The CDR3 DNA sequence: TGTGCCAGCACCACACCTGGGGGGGTGGGCAATCAGCCCCAGCATTTT. Its translation is CASTTPGGVGNQPQHF.

The genes are TRBV7-9 and TRBJ2-7; 7 bases are shared with TRBD2. The junction had 6 bases not matched to a gene; V was cut back by 1 base and J by 6 bases. This CDR3 is built from 14 residues. The germline CDR1 and CDR2 sequences are SEHNR and FQNEAQ (reference sequence). The CDR3 sequence is CASSLGGGGAEQYF. Written as DNA, the CDR3 is TGTGCCAGCAGCTTAGGTGGGGGAGGGGCCGAGCAGTACTTC.

The rearrangement joins TRBV5-4 to TRBJ1-3; D unclear. This CDR3 has 13 residues. Trimming cost V 4 bases and J 5 bases, with 10 bases left between them. The germline gives CDR1 SGHNT, CDR2 YYREEE (reference sequence). CDR3 sequence (DNA): TGTGCCAGCAGCGCGGGAGATCGAAACACCATATATTTT. Its protein is CASSAGDRNTIYF.

The genes are TRBV7-2 and TRBJ1-3; D call uncertain. This CDR3 has 15 amino acids. CDR1 SGHTA and CDR2 FQGNSA come from the germline V gene. With 1 base removed from V and 4 bases from J, the gap between germline ends came to 11 bases. The CDR3 DNA reads TGTGCCAGCAGCTTAGTATCTTTGAGGGGAAACACCATATATTTT. Its translation: CASSLVSLRGNTIYF.

The V gene is TRBV7-8, the J gene TRBJ1-2; D not resolved. This CDR3 has 13 amino acids. V lost 3 bases and J lost 1, with 6 bases in between. CDR1 and CDR2 from the germline V gene are SGHVS and FQNEAQ. CDR3 bases: TGTGCCAGCAGCTTGTCTCGTAACTATGGCTACACCTTC. Translation: CASSLSRNYGYTF.

The V call is TRBV18, the J call TRBJ2-6, with a tentative D call TRBD1 (6 bases). The CDR3 is 16 residues long. Germline CDR1 is KGHSH and CDR2 is LQKENI. Trimming pared 5 bases from V and 4 bases from J, leaving 15 bases between. CDR3 nucleotide sequence: TGTGCCAGCTCAACACGCAGGGGAGACGGGGCCAACGTCCTGACTTTC. Amino acid sequence: CASSTRRGDGANVLTF.

This clone showed up just a few times. This chain joins TRBV9 and TRBJ2-5; 12 nucleotides align to TRBD2. The CDR3 length is 17 residues. CDR1 is SGDLS and CDR2 is YYNGEE in the germline V gene. The V and J ends lost 1 base and 2 bases, in that order; junction bases with no gene match: 6. Here the CDR3 reads CASSVLGLAGTQETQYF. CDR3 DNA: TGTGCCAGCAGCGTATTAGGACTAGCGGGAACACAAGAGACCCAGTACTTC.